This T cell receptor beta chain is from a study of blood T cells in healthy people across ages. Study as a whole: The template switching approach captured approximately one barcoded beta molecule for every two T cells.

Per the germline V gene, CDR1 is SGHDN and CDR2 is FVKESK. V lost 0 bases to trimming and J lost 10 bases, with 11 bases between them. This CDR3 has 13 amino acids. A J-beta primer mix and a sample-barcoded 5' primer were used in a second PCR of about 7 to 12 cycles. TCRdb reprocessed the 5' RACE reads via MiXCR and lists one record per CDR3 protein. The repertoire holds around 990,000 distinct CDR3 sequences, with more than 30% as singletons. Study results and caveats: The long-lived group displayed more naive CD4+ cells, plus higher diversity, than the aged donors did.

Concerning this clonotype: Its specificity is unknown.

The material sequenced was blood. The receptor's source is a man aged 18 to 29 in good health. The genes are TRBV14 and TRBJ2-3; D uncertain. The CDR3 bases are TGTGCCAGCAGCCAAGAAATGAGAGCTCCGCAGTATTTT. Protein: CASSQEMRAPQYF.